This T cell receptor beta chain is drawn from a study of blood T cell repertoires in COVID-19. This table comes from immunoSEQ multiplex PCR, and its TCRdb copy is limited to in-frame clones, with some not included. The data show roughly 220,000 clones, 70% to 90% seen once. Categorization into cohorts depended on clinical history that participants reported. The CDR3 covers 16 residues. Germline assignment: CDR1 SGHTA and CDR2 FQGTGA. Trimming at V came to 4 bases and at J to 1 base, leaving 8 bases not matched to a gene. This chain joins TRBV7-3 and TRBJ2-3; 7 nucleotides align to TRBD1. The sequence came from a woman between 45 and 65 years old with acute COVID-19. Sequencing was performed on PBMCs or T cells enriched from blood (not recorded which). This chain's CDR3 is CASSSTGTVGTDTQYF. CDR3 DNA sequence: TGTGCCAGCAGCTCAACCGGGACAGTCGGCACAGATACGCAGTATTTT.